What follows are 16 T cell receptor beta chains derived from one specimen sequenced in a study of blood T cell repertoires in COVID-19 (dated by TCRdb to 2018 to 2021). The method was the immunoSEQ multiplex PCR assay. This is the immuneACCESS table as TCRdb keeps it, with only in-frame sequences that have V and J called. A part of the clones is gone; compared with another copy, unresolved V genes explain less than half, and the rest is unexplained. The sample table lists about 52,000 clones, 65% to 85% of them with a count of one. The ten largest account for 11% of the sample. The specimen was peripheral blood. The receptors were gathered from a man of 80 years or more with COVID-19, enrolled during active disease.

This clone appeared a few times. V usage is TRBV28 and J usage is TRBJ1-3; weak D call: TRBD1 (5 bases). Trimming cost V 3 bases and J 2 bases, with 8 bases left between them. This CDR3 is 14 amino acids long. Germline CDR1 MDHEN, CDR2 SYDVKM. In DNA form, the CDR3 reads TGTGCCAGCAGTTTTCAAGGGGCTGGAAACACCATATATTTT. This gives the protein CASSFQGAGNTIYF.

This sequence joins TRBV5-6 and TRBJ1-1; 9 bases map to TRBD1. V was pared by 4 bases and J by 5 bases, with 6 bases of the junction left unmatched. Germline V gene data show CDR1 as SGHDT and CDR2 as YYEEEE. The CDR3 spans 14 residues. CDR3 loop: CASSPGTGITEAFF. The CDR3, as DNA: TGTGCCAGCAGCCCGGGGACAGGGATAACTGAAGCTTTCTTT.

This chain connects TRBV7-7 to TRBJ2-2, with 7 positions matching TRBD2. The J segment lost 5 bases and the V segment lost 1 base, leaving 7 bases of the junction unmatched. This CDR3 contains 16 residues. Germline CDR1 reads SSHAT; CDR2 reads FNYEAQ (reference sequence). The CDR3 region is CASSLGGGGWTGELFF. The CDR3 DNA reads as TGTGCCAGCAGCTTAGGAGGCGGGGGTTGGACCGGGGAGCTGTTTTTT.

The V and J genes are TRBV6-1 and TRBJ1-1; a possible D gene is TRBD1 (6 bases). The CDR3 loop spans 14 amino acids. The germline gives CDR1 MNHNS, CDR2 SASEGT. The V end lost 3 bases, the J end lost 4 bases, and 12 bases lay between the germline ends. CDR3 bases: TGTGCCAGCAGTGACAGGGGCTCTGGCACTGAAGCTTTCTTT. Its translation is CASSDRGSGTEAFF.

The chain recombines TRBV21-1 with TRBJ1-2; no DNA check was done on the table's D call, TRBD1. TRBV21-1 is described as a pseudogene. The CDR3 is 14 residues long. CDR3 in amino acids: CASSAWGQTDGYTF. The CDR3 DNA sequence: TGTGCCAGCAGTGCCTGGGGACAGACAGATGGCTACACCTTC.

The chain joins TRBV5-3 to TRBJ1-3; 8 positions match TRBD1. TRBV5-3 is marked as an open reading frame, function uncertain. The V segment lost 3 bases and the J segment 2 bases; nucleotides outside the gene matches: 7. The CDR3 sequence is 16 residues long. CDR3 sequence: CARSSWTGRAGNTIYF. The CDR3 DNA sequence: TGTGCCAGAAGCTCCTGGACAGGGAGGGCTGGAAACACCATATATTTT.

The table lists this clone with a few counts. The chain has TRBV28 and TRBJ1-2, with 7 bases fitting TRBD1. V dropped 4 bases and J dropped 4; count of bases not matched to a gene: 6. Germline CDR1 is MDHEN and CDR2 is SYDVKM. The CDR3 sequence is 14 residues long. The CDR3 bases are TGTGCCAGCAGTTGGACAGGACGATTCTATGGCTACACCTTC. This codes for CASSWTGRFYGYTF.

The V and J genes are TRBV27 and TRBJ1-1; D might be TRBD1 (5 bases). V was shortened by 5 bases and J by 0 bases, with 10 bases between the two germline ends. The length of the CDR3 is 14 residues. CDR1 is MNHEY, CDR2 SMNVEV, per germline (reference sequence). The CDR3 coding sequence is TGTGCCAGCAGTCTGGGAGGGGTGAACACTGAAGCTTTCTTT. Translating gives CASSLGGVNTEAFF.

CDR3 sequence (DNA): TGTGCCAGCTCACCTCCCGGACAGGCCTACGAGCAGTACTTC. Protein sequence: CASSPPGQAYEQYF. V usage is TRBV18 and J usage is TRBJ2-7; TRBD1 agrees at 7 bases. The CDR3 sequence is 14 residues long. The trim removed 3 bases at V and 2 bases at J, leaving 4 bases unmatched. CDR1 and CDR2 from the germline V gene are KGHSH and LQKENI. Using reference TRBV18 and TRBJ2-7 for the parts outside the CDR3, the full variable domain is NAGVMQNPRHLVRRRGQEARLRCSPMKGHSHVYWYRQLPEEGLKFMVYLQKENIIDESGMPKERFSAEFPKEGPSILRIQQVVRGDSAAYFCASSPPGQAYEQYFGPGTRLTVT.

The CDR3 DNA reads as TGTGCCAGCCTAGCTGGGGAGACCCAGTACTTC. Translation: CASLAGETQYF. The J gene is TRBJ2-5, the V gene TRBV11-2, with a possible D match to TRBD2 (5 bases). The germline gives CDR1 SGHAT, CDR2 FQNNGV. The CDR3 spans 11 residues. V lost 8 bases to trimming and J lost 5 bases, with 9 bases between them.

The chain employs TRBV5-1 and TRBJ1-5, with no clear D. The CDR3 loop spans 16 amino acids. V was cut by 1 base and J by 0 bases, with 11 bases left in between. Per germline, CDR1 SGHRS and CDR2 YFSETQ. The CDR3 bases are TGCGCCAGCAGCTTGCGTCCAGGCTATAGCAATCAGCCCCAGCATTTT. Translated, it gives CASSLRPGYSNQPQHF.

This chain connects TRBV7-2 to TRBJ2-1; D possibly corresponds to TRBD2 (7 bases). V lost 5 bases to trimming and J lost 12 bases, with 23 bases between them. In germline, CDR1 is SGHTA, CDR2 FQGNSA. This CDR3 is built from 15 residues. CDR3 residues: CASSVGGLSKRRQFF. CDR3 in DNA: TGTGCCAGCAGCGTGGGGGGGCTGTCGAAGAGGCGGCAGTTCTTC. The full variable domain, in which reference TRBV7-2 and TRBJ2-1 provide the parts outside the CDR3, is GAGVSQSPSNKVTEKGKDVELRCDPISGHTALYWYRQSLGQGLEFLIYFQGNSAPDKSGLPSDRFSAERTGGSVSTLTIQRTQQEDSAVYLCASSVGGLSKRRQFFGPGTRLTVL.

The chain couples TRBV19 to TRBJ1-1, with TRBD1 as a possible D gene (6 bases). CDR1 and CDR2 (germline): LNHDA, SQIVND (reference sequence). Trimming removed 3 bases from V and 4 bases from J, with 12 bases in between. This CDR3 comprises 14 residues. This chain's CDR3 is CASSMGGAGTEAFF. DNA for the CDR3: TGTGCCAGTAGTATGGGGGGGGCCGGCACTGAAGCTTTCTTT.

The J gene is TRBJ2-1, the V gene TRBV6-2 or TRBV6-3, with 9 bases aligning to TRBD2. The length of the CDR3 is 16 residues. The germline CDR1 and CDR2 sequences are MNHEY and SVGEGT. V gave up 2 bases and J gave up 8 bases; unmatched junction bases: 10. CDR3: CASSYRAGGGEDEQFF. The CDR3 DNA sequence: TGTGCCAGCAGTTACCGCGCGGGAGGGGGGGAGGATGAGCAGTTCTTC.

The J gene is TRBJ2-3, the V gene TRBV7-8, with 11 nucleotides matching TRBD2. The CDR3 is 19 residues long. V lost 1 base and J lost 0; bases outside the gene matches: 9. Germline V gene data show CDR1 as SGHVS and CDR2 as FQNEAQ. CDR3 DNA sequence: TGTGCCAGCAGCTTAGGCCTACTAGCGGGGGATCCTAGCACAGATACGCAGTATTTT. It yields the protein CASSLGLLAGDPSTDTQYF.

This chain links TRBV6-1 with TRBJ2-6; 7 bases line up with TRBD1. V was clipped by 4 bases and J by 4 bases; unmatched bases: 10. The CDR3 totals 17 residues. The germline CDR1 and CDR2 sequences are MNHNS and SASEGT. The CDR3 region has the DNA TGTGCCAGCAGTGGAGGGACAGACTTCCTCGGGGCCAACGTCCTGACTTTC. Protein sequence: CASSGGTDFLGANVLTF.